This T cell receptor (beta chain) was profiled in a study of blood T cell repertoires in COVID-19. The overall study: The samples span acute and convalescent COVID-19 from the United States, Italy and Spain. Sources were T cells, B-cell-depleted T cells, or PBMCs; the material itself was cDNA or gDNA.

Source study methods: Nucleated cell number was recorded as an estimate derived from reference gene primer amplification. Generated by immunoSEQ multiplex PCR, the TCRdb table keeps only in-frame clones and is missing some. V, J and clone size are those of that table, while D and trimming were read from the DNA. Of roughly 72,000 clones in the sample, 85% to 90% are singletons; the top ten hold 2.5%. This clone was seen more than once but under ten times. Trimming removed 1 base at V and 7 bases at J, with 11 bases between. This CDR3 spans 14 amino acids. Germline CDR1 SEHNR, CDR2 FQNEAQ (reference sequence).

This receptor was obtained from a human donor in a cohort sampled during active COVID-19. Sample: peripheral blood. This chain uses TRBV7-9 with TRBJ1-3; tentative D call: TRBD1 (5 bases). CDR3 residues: CASSLEDIRNTIYF. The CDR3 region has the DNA TGTGCCAGCAGCTTAGAGGACATTAGGAACACCATATATTTT.